This passage covers 4 T cell receptor beta chains from one sample sequenced in a study of blood T cell repertoires in COVID-19. Repertoires were generated with immunoSEQ multiplex PCR, while TCRdb's copy carries only in-frame clones and drops some. The table lists over 55,000 clones, about 80% of them singletons, with approximately 15% in the top ten. Material for sequencing was peripheral blood. The origin of the receptors is a woman of 80 years or more with acute or convalescent COVID-19.

This chain links TRBV5-5 with TRBJ2-1; 9 bases align to TRBD2. Trimming at V came to 3 bases and at J to 1 base, leaving 2 bases not matched to a gene. This CDR3 region has 15 residues. Germline CDR1 SGHKS, CDR2 YYEKEE (reference sequence). The CDR3 region is CASSWAGGSYNEQFF. The DNA of the CDR3 is TGTGCCAGCAGCTGGGCGGGGGGGTCCTACAATGAGCAGTTCTTC.

Notes on this clone: A junction end diverges from the germline sequence, so it may reflect a read error. This sequence joins TRBV2 and TRBJ2-1; D might be TRBD2 (6 bases). The CDR3 is made up of 13 amino acids. CDR1 and CDR2 from the germline V gene are SNHLY and FYNNEI. CDR3 loop: CASRSPRRVALIF. In DNA form, the CDR3 reads TGTGCCAGCAGATCACCCCGGAGGGTAGCCTTGATCTTC.

The chain joins TRBV18 to TRBJ2-7; unclear D gene. The CDR3 has 14 amino acids. The germline CDR1 and CDR2 sequences are KGHSH and LQKENI. V lost 0 bases to trimming and J lost 2 bases, with 8 bases between them. The CDR3 protein is CASSPPITTYEQYF. DNA for the CDR3: TGTGCCAGCTCACCACCGATTACTACCTACGAGCAGTACTTC.

A single count supports this clone. This chain joins TRBV9 and TRBJ2-7, with 13 bases fitting TRBD2. Germline CDR1 reads SGDLS; CDR2 reads YYNGEE. The CDR3 is 15 residues long. The junction had 6 bases not matched to a gene; V was cut back by 2 bases and J by 7 bases. The CDR3 nucleotides read TGTGCCAGCAGCGTCGGACTAGCGGGAGCCTGGGAGCAGTACTTC. This gives the protein CASSVGLAGAWEQYF.